This is a list of T cell receptor beta chains from one sample in a study of CD8 T cell repertoires and HIV-1 epitope variants. Clones were sequenced by immunoSEQ multiplex PCR, and TCRdb holds only the in-frame ones, with some missing. The sample lists about 4,000 clones, about 72% occurring once. Their antigen targets remain unknown. The sequenced material came from cultured CD8+ T cells derived from PBMCs. Receptors were obtained from a male donor with HIV. CDR3s include the opening cysteine and the closing phenylalanine or tryptophan. D genes are given only for firm matches. Size values are once, few and many counts, or a class for expanded clones, and some rows have none.

D	J	V	size	CDR3	DNA
-	TRBJ2-5	TRBV5-4	-	CASSSAGPGAEETQYF	TGTGCCAGCAGCTCCGCAGGGCCCGGCGCGGAGGAGACCCAGTACTTC
-	TRBJ1-5	TRBV6-5	-	CASSPYSNQPQHF	TGTGCCAGCAGCCCATATAGCAATCAGCCCCAGCATTTT
TRBD1	TRBJ2-3	TRBV18	few	CASSDRGRGTDTQYF	TGTGCCAGCTCAGACAGGGGGCGGGGCACAGATACGCAGTATTTT
TRBD1	TRBJ1-2	TRBV5-8	-	CASSPGTVGYTF	TGTGCCAGCAGCCCTGGGACAGTCGGCTACACCTTC
TRBD1	TRBJ1-4	TRBV5-1	-	CASSLGTVQPSTNEKLFF	TGCGCCAGCAGCTTAGGGACAGTCCAACCTTCAACTAATGAAAAACTGTTTTTT
-	TRBJ1-6	TRBV28	-	CASSLSGGGNYNSPLHF	TGTGCCAGCAGTTTATCGGGGGGGGGCAACTATAATTCACCCCTCCACTTT
TRBD1	TRBJ2-2	TRBV5-1	-	CASSFSGGTGELFF	TGCGCCAGCAGCTTTTCAGGGGGCACCGGGGAGCTGTTTTTT
-	TRBJ1-1	TRBV28	-	CASSVAGTEGGF	TGTGCCAGCAGTGTCGCCGGGACCGAGGGCGGATTT
-	TRBJ2-2	TRBV28	-	CASSLWTGVGELFF	TGTGCCAGCAGTTTATGGACCGGGGTCGGGGAGCTGTTTTTT
TRBD2	TRBJ2-7	TRBV6-5	-	CASSHRTSGRNEQYF	TGTGCCAGCAGTCACCGTACTAGCGGGAGGAACGAGCAGTACTTC
-	TRBJ2-7	TRBV7-6	few	CASSLEADSYYEQYF	TGTGCCAGCAGCTTAGAGGCAGACTCCTACTACGAGCAGTACTTC
-	TRBJ2-1	TRBV28	-	CAGGPTSYNEQFF	TGTGCTGGGGGGCCAACCTCCTACAATGAGCAGTTCTTC
-	TRBJ1-5	TRBV7-9	-	CASSDARAGGNQPQHF	TGTGCCAGCAGCGATGCTCGGGCTGGGGGCAATCAGCCCCAGCATTTT
-	TRBJ2-3	TRBV28	-	CASSLGAVSTDTQYF	TGTGCCAGCAGTTTAGGAGCGGTAAGCACAGATACGCAGTATTTT
-	TRBJ1-2	TRBV28	large	CASSLMPLDYNYGYTF	TGTGCCAGCAGTCTCATGCCCCTGGACTATAACTATGGCTACACCTTC
TRBD1	TRBJ1-2	TRBV6-5	-	CASSYLLTGENYGYTF	TGTGCCAGCAGTTACCTCCTGACAGGGGAAAACTATGGCTACACCTTC
-	TRBJ2-5	TRBV27	-	CASSPISVETQYF	TGTGCCAGCAGTCCAATCTCTGTGGAGACCCAGTACTTC
TRBD1	TRBJ1-1	TRBV27	once	CASSPETGQPEAFF	TGTGCCAGCAGTCCCGAGACAGGGCAGCCTGAAGCTTTCTTT
TRBD2	TRBJ2-3	TRBV27	-	CASSPTTSGRGDTQYF	TGTGCCAGCAGCCCAACGACTAGCGGGAGGGGCGATACGCAGTATTTT
TRBD2	TRBJ2-3	TRBV7-8	-	CASSSRGLAGGQGTDTQYF	TGTGCCAGCAGCTCCCGAGGCCTAGCGGGGGGGCAGGGCACAGATACGCAGTATTTT
-	TRBJ1-4	TRBV28	-	CASSPATNEKLFF	TGTGCCAGCAGTCCTGCAACTAATGAAAAACTGTTTTTT
-	TRBJ1-1	TRBV6-6	few	CASSPAGIGTEAFF	TGTGCCAGCAGCCCCGCGGGGATTGGGACTGAAGCTTTCTTT
-	TRBJ2-3	TRBV2	-	CASRLGGTDTQYF	TGTGCCAGCAGACTGGGAGGCACAGATACGCAGTATTTT
TRBD1	TRBJ2-5	TRBV7-8	-	CASSLQDRERETQYF	TGTGCCAGCAGCCTACAGGACAGGGAGAGAGAGACCCAGTACTTC
TRBD1	TRBJ1-2	TRBV19	-	CASSILGTGDVNGYTF	TGTGCCAGTAGTATCTTGGGGACAGGGGACGTCAATGGCTACACCTTC
-	TRBJ2-2	TRBV6-1	medium-sized	CASSEAGENTGELFF	TGTGCCAGCAGTGAAGCAGGGGAGAACACCGGGGAGCTGTTTTTT
-	TRBJ2-3	TRBV5-6	-	CASSPTRDNTDTQYF	TGTGCCAGCAGCCCAACCCGGGACAACACAGATACGCAGTATTTT
TRBD2	TRBJ2-2	TRBV7-8	-	CASSSGLASSGELFF	TGTGCCAGCAGCTCGGGACTAGCCTCCTCCGGGGAGCTGTTTTTT
-	TRBJ2-2	TRBV9	-	CASSVAWGDSYTGELFF	TGTGCCAGCAGCGTAGCCTGGGGGGACAGCTACACCGGGGAGCTGTTTTTT
TRBD1	TRBJ1-3	TRBV11-2	few	CASSLVGQGTYSGNTIYF	TGTGCCAGCAGCTTAGTGGGACAGGGGACCTACTCTGGAAACACCATATATTTT
TRBD1	TRBJ1-2	TRBV6-4	-	CASREDRAGHGYGYTF	TGTGCCAGCAGAGAGGACAGGGCCGGGCATGGCTATGGCTACACCTTC
-	TRBJ1-1	TRBV5-6	-	CASSLLDGGLNTEAFF	TGTGCCAGCAGCTTGTTAGACGGCGGGTTGAACACTGAAGCTTTCTTT
TRBD2	TRBJ2-1	TRBV10-3	-	CAIIAGGSNEQFF	TGTGCCATCATAGCGGGGGGTAGCAATGAGCAGTTCTTC
TRBD2	TRBJ2-3	TRBV7-9	-	CASSLANGRATDTQYF	TGTGCCAGCAGCTTAGCGAACGGGAGGGCCACGGATACGCAGTATTTT
TRBD1	TRBJ2-7	TRBV4-1	-	CASSQMTGASYEQYF	TGCGCCAGCAGCCAAATGACAGGGGCCTCCTACGAGCAGTACTTC
TRBD1	TRBJ2-7	TRBV9	-	CASSVSGQGTHEQYF	TGTGCCAGCAGCGTATCGGGACAGGGGACCCACGAGCAGTACTTC
-	TRBJ2-1	TRBV5-1	once	CASSLRVPGRDRYNEQFF	TGCGCCAGCAGCTTAAGGGTCCCGGGCAGGGATCGTTACAATGAGCAGTTCTTC
-	TRBJ2-2	TRBV28	-	CASRWGTGEPFF	TGTGCCAGCCGGTGGGGTACCGGGGAGCCGTTTTTT
TRBD1	TRBJ2-7	TRBV27	few	CASRWDDRDYEQYF	TGTGCCAGCAGGTGGGACGACAGGGACTACGAGCAGTACTTC
-	TRBJ1-5	TRBV21-1	few	CASSARQGNQPQHF	TGTGCCAGCAGCGCGCGACAGGGGAATCAGCCCCAGCATTTT